This T cell receptor (beta chain) was recovered during a study of cytomegalovirus exposure and HLA in healthy donors. On the study more broadly: The roughly 120 validation repertoires used the same platform as the roughly 670 first-cohort repertoires, a later analysis reported.

Looked up from germline, CDR1 is MNHNY and CDR2 is SVGAGI (reference sequence). Trimming removed 3 bases from V and 7 bases from J, with 10 bases in between. There are 12 residues in the CDR3. Details on this clone: Its cognate antigen is unknown.

Some clones are missing from TCRdb's copy, which holds only in-frame ones; the method was immunoSEQ multiplex PCR. The repertoire holds approximately 200,000 clones, about 81% seen once, with roughly 1.2% in the top ten. Study-level findings and limits: Specific recognition of CMV antigens was confirmed in vitro for three chains (all CMV-associated).

Sample: PBMCs. This clonotype was sampled from a young woman in good health and CMV-seronegative. The V gene is TRBV6-6, the J gene TRBJ2-7; D is uncertain. The CDR3 spells CASSYTGGEQYF. CDR3 bases: TGTGCCAGCAGTTATACGGGTGGAGAGCAGTACTTC.